This T cell receptor beta chain was retrieved from a study of blood T cell repertoires in COVID-19. About the research overall: The United States, Italy and Spain supplied acute and convalescent COVID-19 samples. The cDNA or gDNA used as material had been derived from T cells, B-cell-depleted T cells, or PBMCs.

Sequencing was performed with immunoSEQ multiplex PCR; in TCRdb, only in-frame clones are kept and a portion is missing. The data contain around 300,000 clones, about 85% of them singletons. All recovered Cohort 3 donors got two negative PCRs, got clearance, or saw symptom resolution. V lost 2 bases, J lost 3 bases, and 3 bases stayed unmatched. CDR1 MDHEN and CDR2 SYDVKM come from the germline V gene. The CDR3 runs 14 residues. The chain links TRBV28 to TRBJ2-7, with 8 positions matching TRBD1. The clonotype originates from a woman aged 50 to 65 who had recovered from COVID-19. The sequencing sample was made of PBMCs or T cells enriched from blood (not recorded which). The CDR3 nucleotides read TGTGCCAGCAGTTTAGGAGACAGGGGCTACGAGCAGTACTTC. As protein: CASSLGDRGYEQYF.